Described below is a single T cell receptor beta chain sequence and its context. The table lists this clonotype with a few counts. Its antigen has not been determined. Within one base of it there is no much larger clone, and no base qualities were kept. This entry is derived from a study of T cells after yellow fever vaccination (dated by TCRdb to between 2019 and 2020). Some background on the complete study: The SMART-Seq v4 Ultra Low Input RNA kit was used to prepare libraries from fractions with low cell numbers. Blood was collected at multiple timepoints before and after primary and secondary immunization, and bulk PBMC replicates and cell subsets were isolated. The cohort comprised two healthy male donors, one aged 18 to 30 and one aged 30 to 40 years. Bulk TCR alpha and beta repertoires were sequenced longitudinally to track T-cell clones before and after primary and booster YFV17D yellow fever vaccination.

Synthesis of TCR cDNA relied on 5'RACE template switching, a step that introduced a universal primer site along with unique molecular identifiers. cDNA synthesis was primed from both the TCR alpha and TCR beta constant segments. Two PCR steps were used to amplify libraries, with sample barcodes and sequencing adapters being added in the second step. Libraries were sequenced on Illumina HiSeq 2500 (2x100 bp) or NovaSeq (2x150 bp). The paper's processing steps were these. Reads were demultiplexed and collapsed into UMI consensus sequences with MIGEC, and V(D)J alignment was performed with MiXCR. Using edgeR on replicate PBMC samples, clonotypes were called vaccine-responding if FDR was below 0.01 and the log2 fold change was above 5 up to day 15. Each bulk clonotype was labeled CD4 or CD8 based on which sequenced repertoire, CD4 or CD8, contained the clonotype at higher abundance. In-frame beta chains were kept once TCRdb had trimmed the public reads at Q25 with fastp and called clones with MiXCR. Entries are consolidated by CDR3 protein sequence, retaining the most common genes and DNA. TCRdb, rather than the study authors, made the V and J calls. The sample table shows about 350,000 distinct CDR3 sequences, and about 9.9% are seen once. Of the sample, more than 15% is held by the ten largest clones.

The study at large found these results: The secondary T-cell response was found to be weaker but faster than the primary response, with a peak reached on day 5 rather than on day 15. Computational filtering was needed because FACS-sorted repertoires could contain abundant contaminating clonotypes from the bulk population. After the booster, most clones that had expanded after primary vaccination were detected again (roughly 96% of CD4 and around 88% of CD8), suggesting broad maintenance of memory. A small fraction of clonotypes showed up in both the CD4 and CD8 compartments, probably as a result of convergent recombination. The study included only a couple of donors, which limits how far the findings can be generalized.

This specimen's treatment or condition label, per the study, means: live attenuated yellow fever vaccine strain. At every blood-draw timepoint, two biological replicates of bulk PBMCs were collected. A standard Ficoll-Paque protocol was used to isolate PBMCs from peripheral blood. RNA was extracted with TriZol from bulk PBMCs, CD4 and CD8 fractions, and dextramer-positive and dextramer-negative fractions. The sequencing used PBMCs, collected on the day of the first yellow fever vaccination. This receptor was taken from a man between 18 and 35 years old who received the YFV17D yellow fever vaccine.

CDR3 reads: CSALHDMNTEAFF. Read as DNA, the sequence is TGCAGTGCTCTTCACGATATGAACACTGAAGCTTTCTTT. This sequence uses TRBV20-1 and TRBJ1-1, with the D segment identity uncertain. The CDR3 covers 13 residues, taking in both the cysteine and the phenylalanine. Only the CDR3 DNA stays, 39 bases, in frame from base 1. V is pared back by 5 bases and J by 0 bases, with 10 bases lying between the germline termini. The germline V gene (reference sequence) yields DFQATT for CDR1 and SNEGSKA for CDR2.